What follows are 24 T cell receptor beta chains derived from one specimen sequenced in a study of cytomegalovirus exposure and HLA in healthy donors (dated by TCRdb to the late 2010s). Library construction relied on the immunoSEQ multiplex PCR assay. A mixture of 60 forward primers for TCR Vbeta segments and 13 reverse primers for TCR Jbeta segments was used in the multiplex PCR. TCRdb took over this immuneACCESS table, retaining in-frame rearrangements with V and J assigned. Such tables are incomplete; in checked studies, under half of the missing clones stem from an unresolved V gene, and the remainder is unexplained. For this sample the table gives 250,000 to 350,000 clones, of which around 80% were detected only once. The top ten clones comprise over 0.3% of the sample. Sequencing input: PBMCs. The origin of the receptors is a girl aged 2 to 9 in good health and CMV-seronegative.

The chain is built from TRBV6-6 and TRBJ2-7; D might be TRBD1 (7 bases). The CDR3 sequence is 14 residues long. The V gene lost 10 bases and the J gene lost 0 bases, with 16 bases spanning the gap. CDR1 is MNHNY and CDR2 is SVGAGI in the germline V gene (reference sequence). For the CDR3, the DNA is TGTGCCACCGCAGGGGGGCGCGTCTCCTACGAGCAGTACTTC. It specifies CATAGGRVSYEQYF.

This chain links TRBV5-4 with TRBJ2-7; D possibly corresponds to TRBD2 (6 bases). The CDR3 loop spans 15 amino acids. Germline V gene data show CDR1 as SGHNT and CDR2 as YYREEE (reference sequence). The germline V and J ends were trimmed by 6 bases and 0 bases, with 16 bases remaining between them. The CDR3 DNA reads TGTGCCAGCACGTCCGGGACTCACAGCTCCTACGAGCAGTACTTC. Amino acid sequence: CASTSGTHSSYEQYF.

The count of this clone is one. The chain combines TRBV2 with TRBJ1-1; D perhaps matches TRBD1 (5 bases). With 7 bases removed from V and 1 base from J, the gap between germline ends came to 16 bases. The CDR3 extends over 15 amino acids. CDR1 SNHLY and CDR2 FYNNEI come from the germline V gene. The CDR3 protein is CASTLRQGGNTEAFF. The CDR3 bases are TGTGCCAGCACTTTAAGGCAGGGTGGGAACACTGAAGCTTTCTTT.

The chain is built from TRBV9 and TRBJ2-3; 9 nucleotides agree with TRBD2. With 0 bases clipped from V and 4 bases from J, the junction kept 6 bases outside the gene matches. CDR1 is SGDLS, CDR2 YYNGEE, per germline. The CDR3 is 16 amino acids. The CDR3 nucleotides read TGTGCCAGCAGCGTAGGGGCGGGGGGGCCGGCAGATACGCAGTATTTT. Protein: CASSVGAGGPADTQYF.

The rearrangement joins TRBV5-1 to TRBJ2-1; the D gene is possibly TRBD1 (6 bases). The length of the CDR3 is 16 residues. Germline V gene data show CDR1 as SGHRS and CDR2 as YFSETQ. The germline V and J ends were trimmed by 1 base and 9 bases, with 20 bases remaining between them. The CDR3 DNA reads TGCGCCAGCAGCTTGAGAGGGGCTGATGTGGACAGTGAGCAGTTCTTC. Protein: CASSLRGADVDSEQFF.

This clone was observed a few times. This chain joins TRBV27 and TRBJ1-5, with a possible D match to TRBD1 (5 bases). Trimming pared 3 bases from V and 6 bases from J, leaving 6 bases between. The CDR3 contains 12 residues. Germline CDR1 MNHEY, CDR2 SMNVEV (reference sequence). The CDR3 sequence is CASSFQGQPQHF. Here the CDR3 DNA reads TGTGCCAGCAGTTTTCAGGGTCAGCCCCAGCATTTT.

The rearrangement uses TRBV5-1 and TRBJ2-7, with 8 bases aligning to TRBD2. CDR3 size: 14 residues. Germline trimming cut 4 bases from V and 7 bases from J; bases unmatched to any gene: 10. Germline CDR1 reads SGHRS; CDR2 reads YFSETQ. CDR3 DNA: TGCGCCAGCAGCCCAGGGACTAGTTCTGGAGAGCAGTACTTC. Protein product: CASSPGTSSGEQYF.

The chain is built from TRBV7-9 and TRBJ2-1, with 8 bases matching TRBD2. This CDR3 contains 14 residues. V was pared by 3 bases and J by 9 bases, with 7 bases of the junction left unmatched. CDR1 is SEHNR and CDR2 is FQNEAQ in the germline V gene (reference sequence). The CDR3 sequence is CASSFSGTRGEQFF. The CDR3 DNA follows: TGTGCCAGCAGCTTTTCCGGGACTAGGGGTGAGCAGTTCTTC.

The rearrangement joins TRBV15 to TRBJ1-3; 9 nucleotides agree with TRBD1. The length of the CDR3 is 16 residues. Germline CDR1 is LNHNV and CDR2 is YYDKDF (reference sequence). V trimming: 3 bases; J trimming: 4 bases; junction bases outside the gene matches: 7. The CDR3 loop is CATSRGDRESGNTIYF. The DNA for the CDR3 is TGTGCCACCAGCAGGGGGGACAGGGAGTCCGGAAACACCATATATTTT.

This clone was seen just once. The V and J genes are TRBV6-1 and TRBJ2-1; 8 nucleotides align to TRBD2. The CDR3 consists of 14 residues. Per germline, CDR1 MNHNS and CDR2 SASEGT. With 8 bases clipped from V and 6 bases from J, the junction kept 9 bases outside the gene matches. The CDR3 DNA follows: TGTGCCAGCTCGACGACTAGCGACCTCAATGAGCAGTTCTTC. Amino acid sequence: CASSTTSDLNEQFF.

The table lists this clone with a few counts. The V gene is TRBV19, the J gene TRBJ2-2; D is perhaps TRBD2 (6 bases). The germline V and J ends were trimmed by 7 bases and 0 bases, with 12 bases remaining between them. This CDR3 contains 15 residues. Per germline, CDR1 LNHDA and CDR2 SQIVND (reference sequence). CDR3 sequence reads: CASTPGGANTGELFF. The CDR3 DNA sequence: TGTGCCAGTACCCCCGGGGGAGCGAACACCGGGGAGCTGTTTTTT.

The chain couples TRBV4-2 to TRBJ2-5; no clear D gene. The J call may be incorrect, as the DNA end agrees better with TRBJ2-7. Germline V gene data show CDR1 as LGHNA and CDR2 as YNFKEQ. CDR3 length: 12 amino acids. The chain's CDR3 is CASSQNLREQYF. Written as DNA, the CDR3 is TGTGCCAGCAGCCAAAACCTTCGCGAGCAGTACTTC.

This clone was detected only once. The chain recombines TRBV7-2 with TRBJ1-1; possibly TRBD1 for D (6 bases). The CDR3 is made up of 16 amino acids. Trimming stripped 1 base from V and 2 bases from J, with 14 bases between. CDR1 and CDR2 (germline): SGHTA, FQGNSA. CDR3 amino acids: CASSLVPTGFNTEAFF. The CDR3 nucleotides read TGTGCCAGCAGCTTAGTTCCAACAGGGTTTAACACTGAAGCTTTCTTT.

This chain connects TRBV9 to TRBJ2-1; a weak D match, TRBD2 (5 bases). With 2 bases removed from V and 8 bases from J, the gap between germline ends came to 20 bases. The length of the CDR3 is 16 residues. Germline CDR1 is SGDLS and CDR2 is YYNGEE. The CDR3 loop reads CASSVKPGLAIDEQFF. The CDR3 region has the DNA TGTGCCAGCAGCGTGAAACCTGGCCTAGCAATCGATGAGCAGTTCTTC.

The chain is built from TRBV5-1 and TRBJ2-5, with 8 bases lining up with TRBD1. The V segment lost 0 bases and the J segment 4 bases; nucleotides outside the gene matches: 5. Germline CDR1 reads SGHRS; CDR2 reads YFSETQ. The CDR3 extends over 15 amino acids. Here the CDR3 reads CASSLDGTGGETQYF. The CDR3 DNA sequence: TGCGCCAGCAGCTTGGACGGGACAGGCGGAGAGACCCAGTACTTC.

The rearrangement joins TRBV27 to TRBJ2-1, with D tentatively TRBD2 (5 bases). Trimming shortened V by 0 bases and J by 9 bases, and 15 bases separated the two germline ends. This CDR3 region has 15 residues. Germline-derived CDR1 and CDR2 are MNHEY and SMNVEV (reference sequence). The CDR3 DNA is TGTGCCAGCAGTTTATCGATTCTGGGGAGTGGTGAGCAGTTCTTC. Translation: CASSLSILGSGEQFF.

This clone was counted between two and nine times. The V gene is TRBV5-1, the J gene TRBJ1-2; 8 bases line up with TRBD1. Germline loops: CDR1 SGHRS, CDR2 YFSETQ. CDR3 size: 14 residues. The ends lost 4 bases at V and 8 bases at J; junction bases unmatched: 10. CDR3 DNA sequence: TGCGCCAGCAGCCCGGGACAGGTGGTGATGGGCTACACCTTC. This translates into CASSPGQVVMGYTF.

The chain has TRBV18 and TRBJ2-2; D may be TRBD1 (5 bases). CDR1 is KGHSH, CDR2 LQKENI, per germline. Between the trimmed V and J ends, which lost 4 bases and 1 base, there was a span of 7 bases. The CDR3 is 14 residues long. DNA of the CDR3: TGTGCCAGCTCACTTGGACAGAACACCGGGGAGCTGTTTTTT. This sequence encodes CASSLGQNTGELFF.

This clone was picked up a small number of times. CDR3 sequence (DNA): TGTGCCAGCAGGCGGAACACCTATGAAAAACTGTTTTTT. It is translated as CASRRNTYEKLFF. The chain uses TRBV6-5 and TRBJ1-4, with D unclear. The CDR3 length is 13 residues. Germline V gene sequence: CDR1 MNHEY, CDR2 SVGAGI. Trimming took 6 bases from V and 6 from J, leaving 11 bases between them.

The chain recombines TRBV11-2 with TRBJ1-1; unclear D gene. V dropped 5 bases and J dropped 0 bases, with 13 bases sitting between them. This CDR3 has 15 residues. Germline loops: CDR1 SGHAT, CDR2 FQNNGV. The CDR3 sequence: CASSPATVMNTEAFF. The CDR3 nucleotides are TGTGCCAGCAGCCCTGCTACGGTCATGAACACTGAAGCTTTCTTT.

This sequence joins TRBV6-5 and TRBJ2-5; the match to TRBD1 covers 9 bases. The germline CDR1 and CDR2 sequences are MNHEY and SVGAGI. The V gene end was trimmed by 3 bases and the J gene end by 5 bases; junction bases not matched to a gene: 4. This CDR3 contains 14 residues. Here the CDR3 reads CASSYHGQGETQYF. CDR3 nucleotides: TGTGCCAGCAGTTATCATGGACAGGGGGAGACCCAGTACTTC.

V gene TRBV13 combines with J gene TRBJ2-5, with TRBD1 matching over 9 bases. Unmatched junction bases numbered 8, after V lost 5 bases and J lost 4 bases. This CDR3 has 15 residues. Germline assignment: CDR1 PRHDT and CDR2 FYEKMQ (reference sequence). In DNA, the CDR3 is TGTGCCAGCAGCGTAAAAGGACAGGGGACAGAGACCCAGTACTTC. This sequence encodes CASSVKGQGTETQYF.

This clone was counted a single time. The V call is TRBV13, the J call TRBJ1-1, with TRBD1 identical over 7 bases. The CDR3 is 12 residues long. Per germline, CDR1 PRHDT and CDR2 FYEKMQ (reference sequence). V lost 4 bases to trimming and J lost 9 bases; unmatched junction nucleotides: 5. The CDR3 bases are TGTGCCAGCAGCTGGACAGGCTTCAAAGCTTTCTTT. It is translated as CASSWTGFKAFF.

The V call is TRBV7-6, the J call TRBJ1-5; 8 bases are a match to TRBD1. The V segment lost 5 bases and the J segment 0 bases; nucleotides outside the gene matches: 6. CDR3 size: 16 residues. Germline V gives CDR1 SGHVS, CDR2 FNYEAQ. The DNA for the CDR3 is TGTGCCAGCAGCCCGAGGACAGGGCTTAGCAATCAGCCCCAGCATTTT. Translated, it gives CASSPRTGLSNQPQHF.